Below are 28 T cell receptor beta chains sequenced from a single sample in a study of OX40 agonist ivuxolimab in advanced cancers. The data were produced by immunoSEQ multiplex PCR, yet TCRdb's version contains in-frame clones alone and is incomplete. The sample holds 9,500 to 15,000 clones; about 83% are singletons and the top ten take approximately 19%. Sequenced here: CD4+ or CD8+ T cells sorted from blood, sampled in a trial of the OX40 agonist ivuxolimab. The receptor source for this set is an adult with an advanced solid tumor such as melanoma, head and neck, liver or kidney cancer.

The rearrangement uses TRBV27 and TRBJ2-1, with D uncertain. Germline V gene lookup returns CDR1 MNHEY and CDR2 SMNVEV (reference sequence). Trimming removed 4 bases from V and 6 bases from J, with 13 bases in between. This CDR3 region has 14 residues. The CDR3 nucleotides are TGTGCCAGCAGTTCTTTACCCCGACCCAATGAGCAGTTCTTC. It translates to CASSSLPRPNEQFF.

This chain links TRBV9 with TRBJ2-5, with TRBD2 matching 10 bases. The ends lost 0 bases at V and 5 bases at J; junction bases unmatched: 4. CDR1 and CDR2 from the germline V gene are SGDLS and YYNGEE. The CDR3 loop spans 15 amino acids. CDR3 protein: CASSVEASGSETQYF. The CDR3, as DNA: TGTGCCAGCAGCGTAGAGGCTAGCGGGAGTGAGACCCAGTACTTC.

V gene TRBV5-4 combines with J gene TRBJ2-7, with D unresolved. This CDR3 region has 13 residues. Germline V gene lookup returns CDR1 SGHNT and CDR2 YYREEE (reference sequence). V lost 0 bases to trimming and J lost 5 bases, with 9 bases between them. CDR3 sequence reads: CASSLGGPHEQYF. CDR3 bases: TGTGCCAGCAGCTTGGGAGGCCCCCACGAGCAGTACTTC. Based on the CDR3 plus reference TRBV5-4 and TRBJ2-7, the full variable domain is ETGVTQSPTHLIKTRGQQVTLRCSSQSGHNTVSWYQQALGQGPQFIFQYYREEENGRGNFPPRFSGLQFPNYSSELNVNALELDDSALYLCASSLGGPHEQYFGPGTRLTVT.

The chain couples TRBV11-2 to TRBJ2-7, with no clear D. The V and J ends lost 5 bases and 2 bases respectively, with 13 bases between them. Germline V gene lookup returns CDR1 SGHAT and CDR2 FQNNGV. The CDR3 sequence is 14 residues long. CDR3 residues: CASSNRTQAYEQYF. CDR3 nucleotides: TGTGCCAGCAGCAATAGGACGCAAGCCTACGAGCAGTACTTC.

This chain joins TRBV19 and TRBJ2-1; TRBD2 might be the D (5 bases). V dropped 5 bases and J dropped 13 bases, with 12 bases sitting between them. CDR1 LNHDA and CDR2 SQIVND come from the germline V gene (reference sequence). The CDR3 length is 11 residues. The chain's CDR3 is CASSAAAAQFF. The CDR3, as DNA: TGTGCCAGTAGTGCAGCGGCCGCCCAGTTCTTC.

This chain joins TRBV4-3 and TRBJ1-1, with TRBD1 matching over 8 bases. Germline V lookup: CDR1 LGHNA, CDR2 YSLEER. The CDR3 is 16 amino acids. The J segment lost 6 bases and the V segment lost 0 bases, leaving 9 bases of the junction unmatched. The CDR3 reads CASSQEFPGTGSEAFF. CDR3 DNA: TGCGCCAGCAGCCAAGAGTTCCCCGGGACAGGCTCTGAAGCTTTCTTT.

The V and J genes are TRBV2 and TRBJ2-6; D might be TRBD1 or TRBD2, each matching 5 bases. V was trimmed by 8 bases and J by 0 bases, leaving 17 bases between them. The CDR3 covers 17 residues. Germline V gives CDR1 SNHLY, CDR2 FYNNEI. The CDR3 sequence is CASARDRLFSGANVLTF. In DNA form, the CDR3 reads TGTGCCAGCGCCCGGGACCGGCTCTTCTCTGGGGCCAACGTCCTGACTTTC. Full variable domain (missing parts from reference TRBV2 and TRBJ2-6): EPEVTQTPSHQVTQMGQEVILRCVPISNHLYFYWYRQILGQKVEFLVSFYNNEISEKSEIFDDQFSVERPDGSNFTLKIRSTKLEDSAMYFCASARDRLFSGANVLTFGAGSRLTVL.

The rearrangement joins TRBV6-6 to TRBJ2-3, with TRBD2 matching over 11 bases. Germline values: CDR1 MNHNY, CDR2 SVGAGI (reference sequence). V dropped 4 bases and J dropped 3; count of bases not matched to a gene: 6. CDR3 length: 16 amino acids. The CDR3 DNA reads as TGTGCCAGCAGTTCCTCTAGCGGGGGGATGACAGATACGCAGTATTTT. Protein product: CASSSSSGGMTDTQYF.

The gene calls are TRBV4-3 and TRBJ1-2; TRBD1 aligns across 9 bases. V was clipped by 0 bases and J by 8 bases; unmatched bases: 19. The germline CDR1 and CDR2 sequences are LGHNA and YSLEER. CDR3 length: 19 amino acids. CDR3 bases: TGCGCCAGCAGCCAAGAAGGGTCGACAGGGGGAACTGTTCATTGGGGCTACACCTTC. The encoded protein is CASSQEGSTGGTVHWGYTF.

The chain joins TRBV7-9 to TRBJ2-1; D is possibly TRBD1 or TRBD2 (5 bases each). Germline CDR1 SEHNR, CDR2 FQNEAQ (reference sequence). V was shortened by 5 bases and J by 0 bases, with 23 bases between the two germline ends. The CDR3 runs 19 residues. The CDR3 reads CASSPGDREFASSYNEQFF. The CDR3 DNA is TGTGCCAGCAGCCCCGGGGACCGCGAATTCGCGAGCTCCTACAATGAGCAGTTCTTC.

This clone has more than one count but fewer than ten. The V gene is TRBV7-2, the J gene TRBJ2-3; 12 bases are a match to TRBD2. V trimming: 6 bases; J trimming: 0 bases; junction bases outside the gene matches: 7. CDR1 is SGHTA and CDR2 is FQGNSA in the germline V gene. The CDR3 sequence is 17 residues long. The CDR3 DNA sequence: TGTGCCAGCAGGTTACTAGCGGGGGGCTTCAGCACAGATACGCAGTATTTT. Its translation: CASRLLAGGFSTDTQYF. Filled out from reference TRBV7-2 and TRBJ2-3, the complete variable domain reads GAGVSQSPSNKVTEKGKDVELRCDPISGHTALYWYRQSLGQGLEFLIYFQGNSAPDKSGLPSDRFSAERTGGSVSTLTIQRTQQEDSAVYLCASRLLAGGFSTDTQYFGPGTRLTVL.

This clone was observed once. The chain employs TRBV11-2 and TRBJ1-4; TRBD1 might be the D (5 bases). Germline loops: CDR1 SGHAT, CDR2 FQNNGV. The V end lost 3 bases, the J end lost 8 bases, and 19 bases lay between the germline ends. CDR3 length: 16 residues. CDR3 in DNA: TGTGCCAGCAGCTTTGGGTTTAGGGGATTCAGCGAAAAACTGTTTTTT. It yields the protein CASSFGFRGFSEKLFF.

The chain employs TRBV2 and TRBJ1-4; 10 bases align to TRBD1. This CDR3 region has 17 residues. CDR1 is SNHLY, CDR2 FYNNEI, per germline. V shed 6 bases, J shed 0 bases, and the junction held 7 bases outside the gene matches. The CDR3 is CASRDRGFPSTNEKLFF. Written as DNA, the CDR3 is TGTGCCAGCAGGGACAGGGGGTTCCCTTCAACTAATGAAAAACTGTTTTTT.

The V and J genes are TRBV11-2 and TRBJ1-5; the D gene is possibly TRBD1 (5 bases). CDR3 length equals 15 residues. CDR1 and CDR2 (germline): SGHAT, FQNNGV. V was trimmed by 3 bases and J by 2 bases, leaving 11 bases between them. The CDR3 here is CASSFSREGNQPQHF. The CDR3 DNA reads TGTGCCAGCAGCTTTAGCAGGGAAGGCAATCAGCCCCAGCATTTT.

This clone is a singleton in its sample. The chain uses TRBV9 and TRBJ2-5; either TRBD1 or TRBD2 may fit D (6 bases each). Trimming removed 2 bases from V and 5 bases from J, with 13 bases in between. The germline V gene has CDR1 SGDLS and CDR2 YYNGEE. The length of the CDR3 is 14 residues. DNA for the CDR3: TGTGCCAGCAGCGTCTTCGGGGGCTGGGAGACCCAGTACTTC. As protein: CASSVFGGWETQYF. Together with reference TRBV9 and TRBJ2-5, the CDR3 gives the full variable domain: DSGVTQTPKHLITATGQRVTLRCSPRSGDLSVYWYQQSLDQGLQFLIQYYNGEERAKGNILERFSAQQFPDLHSELNLSSLELGDSALYFCASSVFGGWETQYFGPGTRLLVL.

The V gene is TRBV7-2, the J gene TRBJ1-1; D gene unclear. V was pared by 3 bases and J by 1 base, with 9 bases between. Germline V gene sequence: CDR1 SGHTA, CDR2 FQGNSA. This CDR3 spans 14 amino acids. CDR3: CASSLAASNTEAFF. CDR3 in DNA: TGTGCCAGCAGCTTGGCGGCGTCGAACACTGAAGCTTTCTTT.

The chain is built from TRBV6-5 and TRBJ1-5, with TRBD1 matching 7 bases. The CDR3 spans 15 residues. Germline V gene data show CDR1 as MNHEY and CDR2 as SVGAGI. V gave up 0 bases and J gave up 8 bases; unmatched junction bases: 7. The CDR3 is CASSYSGTATEPQHF. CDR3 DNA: TGTGCCAGCAGTTACTCCGGGACAGCCACCGAGCCCCAGCATTTT.

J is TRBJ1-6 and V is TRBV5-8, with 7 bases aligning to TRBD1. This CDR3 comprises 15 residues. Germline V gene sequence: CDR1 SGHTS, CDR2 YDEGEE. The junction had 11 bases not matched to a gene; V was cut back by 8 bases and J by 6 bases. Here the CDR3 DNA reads TGTGCCAGTTCAAGGGGGACAGCAGTTAATTCACCCCTCCACTTT. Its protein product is CASSRGTAVNSPLHF.

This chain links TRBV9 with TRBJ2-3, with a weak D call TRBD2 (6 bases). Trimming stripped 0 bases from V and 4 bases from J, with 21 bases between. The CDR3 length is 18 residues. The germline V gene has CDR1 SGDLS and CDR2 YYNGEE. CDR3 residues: CASSVVRMELAGSDTQYF. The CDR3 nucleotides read TGTGCCAGCAGCGTAGTTAGAATGGAACTAGCAGGGTCAGATACGCAGTATTTT.

The DNA for the CDR3 is TGTGCCAGCAGCACGGGATCCTCCTACGAGCAGTACTTC. Its translation: CASSTGSSYEQYF. The rearrangement links TRBV9 to TRBJ2-7; D may be TRBD2 (5 bases). Germline assignment: CDR1 SGDLS and CDR2 YYNGEE. The CDR3 is made up of 13 amino acids. V was shortened by 4 bases and J by 0 bases, with 8 bases between the two germline ends.

In nucleotides, the CDR3 is TGTGCCAGCAGCTTGGGGTCTTCCCAAGAGACCCAGTACTTC. It specifies CASSLGSSQETQYF. V and J are TRBV5-5 and TRBJ2-5; the D is unclear. The CDR3 runs 14 residues. V was shortened by 0 bases and J by 1 base, with 7 bases between the two germline ends. Per germline, CDR1 SGHKS and CDR2 YYEKEE (reference sequence).

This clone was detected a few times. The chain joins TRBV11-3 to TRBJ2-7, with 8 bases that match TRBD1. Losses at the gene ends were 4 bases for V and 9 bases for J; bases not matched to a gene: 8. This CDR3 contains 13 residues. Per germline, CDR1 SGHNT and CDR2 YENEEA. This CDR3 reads CASSSGQAWWQYF. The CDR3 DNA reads TGTGCCAGCAGCTCGGGACAGGCCTGGTGGCAGTACTTC. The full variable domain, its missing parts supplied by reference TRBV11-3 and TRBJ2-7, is EAGVVQSPRYKIIEKKQPVAFWCNPISGHNTLYWYLQNLGQGPELLIRYENEEAVDDSQLPKDRFSAERLKGVDSTLKIQPAELGDSAVYLCASSSGQAWWQYFGPGTRLTVT.

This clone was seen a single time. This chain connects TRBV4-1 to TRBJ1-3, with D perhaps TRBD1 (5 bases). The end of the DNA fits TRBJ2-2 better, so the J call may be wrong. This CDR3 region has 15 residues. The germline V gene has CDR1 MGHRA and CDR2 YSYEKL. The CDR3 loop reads CASSQVGANTGELFF. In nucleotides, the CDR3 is TGCGCCAGCAGCCAAGTAGGGGCCAACACCGGGGAGCTGTTTTTT.

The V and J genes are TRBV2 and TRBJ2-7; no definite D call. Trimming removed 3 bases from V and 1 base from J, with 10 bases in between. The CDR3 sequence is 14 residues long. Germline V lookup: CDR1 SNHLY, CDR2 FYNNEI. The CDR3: CASSDWAGSYEQYF. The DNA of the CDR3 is TGTGCCAGCAGTGATTGGGCAGGATCCTACGAGCAGTACTTC.

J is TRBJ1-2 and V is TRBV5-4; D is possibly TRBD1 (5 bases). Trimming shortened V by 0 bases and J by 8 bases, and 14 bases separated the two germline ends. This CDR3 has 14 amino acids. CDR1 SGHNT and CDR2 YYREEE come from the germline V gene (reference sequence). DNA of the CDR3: TGTGCCAGCAGCTTGGAGGGCAGGGTCGGAGGCTACACCTTC. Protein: CASSLEGRVGGYTF.

The CDR3 sequence is CASSPLTSGGHTGELFF. CDR3 coding DNA: TGTGCCAGCAGCCCCTTGACTAGCGGAGGTCACACCGGGGAGCTGTTTTTT. The genes are TRBV13 and TRBJ2-2; TRBD2 agrees at 9 bases. The ends lost 5 bases at V and 3 bases at J; junction bases unmatched: 10. Germline V gene data show CDR1 as PRHDT and CDR2 as FYEKMQ (reference sequence). CDR3 length equals 17 residues.

The CDR3 DNA is TGTGCCAGCAGCGTAGGCCCCAGAGCGCGGGGAACCCAGTACTTC. Protein: CASSVGPRARGTQYF. The rearrangement uses TRBV9 and TRBJ2-5; D is possibly TRBD2 (6 bases). This CDR3 is built from 15 residues. V was shortened by 0 bases and J by 8 bases, with 17 bases between the two germline ends. Germline CDR1 is SGDLS and CDR2 is YYNGEE.

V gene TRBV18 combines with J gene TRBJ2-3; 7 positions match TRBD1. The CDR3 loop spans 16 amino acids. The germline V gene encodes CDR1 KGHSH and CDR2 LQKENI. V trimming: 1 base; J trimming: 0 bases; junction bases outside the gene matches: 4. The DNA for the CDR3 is TGTGCCAGCTCACCACGACAGGGCCCTAGCACAGATACGCAGTATTTT. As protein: CASSPRQGPSTDTQYF.